The next 28 T cell receptor beta chains were all read from a single sample in a study of identifying expanded T cells in peripheral blood. The table came from immunoSEQ multiplex PCR; TCRdb's copy has only in-frame clones and leaves some out. The table includes more than 85,000 clones, about 87% detected once. The sample consisted of blood. The source of these receptors is a person aged 18 to 75 in good health.

This chain links TRBV13 with TRBJ2-3, with D unresolved. Germline V lookup: CDR1 PRHDT, CDR2 FYEKMQ (reference sequence). The CDR3 covers 14 residues. With 2 bases removed from V and 3 bases from J, the gap between germline ends came to 9 bases. CDR3 in DNA: TGTGCCAGCAGCTTAAGTAGGCGGACAGATACGCAGTATTTT. Its translation: CASSLSRRTDTQYF.

This clone was counted a single time. This rearrangement joins TRBV5-1 to TRBJ2-2; 10 bases map to TRBD2. The CDR3 totals 18 residues. CDR1 is SGHRS and CDR2 is YFSETQ in the germline V gene. V lost 0 bases and J lost 1; bases outside the gene matches: 6. In nucleotides, the CDR3 is TGCGCCAGCAGCTTGGATAGGACTAGCGGAAAGAACACCGGGGAGCTGTTTTTT. It specifies CASSLDRTSGKNTGELFF.

V is TRBV18 and J is TRBJ2-1; 11 bases agree with TRBD2. The germline CDR1 and CDR2 sequences are KGHSH and LQKENI. The CDR3 totals 16 residues. V lost 4 bases, J lost 2 bases, and 4 bases stayed unmatched. DNA of the CDR3: TGTGCCAGCTCACACCCGGGACTAGCGGCCTACAATGAGCAGTTCTTC. It codes for CASSHPGLAAYNEQFF. Complete variable domain (other parts from reference TRBV18 and TRBJ2-1): NAGVMQNPRHLVRRRGQEARLRCSPMKGHSHVYWYRQLPEEGLKFMVYLQKENIIDESGMPKERFSAEFPKEGPSILRIQQVVRGDSAAYFCASSHPGLAAYNEQFFGPGTRLTVL.

J is TRBJ1-4 and V is TRBV2; TRBD1 is a possible D gene (6 bases). Germline CDR1 and CDR2: SNHLY and FYNNEI. V was shortened by 1 base and J by 3 bases, with 15 bases between the two germline ends. This CDR3 is 17 amino acids long. The CDR3 sequence is CASSEGGRRLANEKLFF. CDR3 nucleotides: TGTGCCAGCAGTGAAGGGGGGCGACGTTTGGCTAATGAAAAACTGTTTTTT. Variable domain in full (rest from reference TRBV2 and TRBJ1-4): EPEVTQTPSHQVTQMGQEVILRCVPISNHLYFYWYRQILGQKVEFLVSFYNNEISEKSEIFDDQFSVERPDGSNFTLKIRSTKLEDSAMYFCASSEGGRRLANEKLFFGSGTQLSVL.

The chain couples TRBV6-5 to TRBJ2-5; 7 bases match TRBD2. The CDR3 totals 14 residues. The junction had 5 bases not matched to a gene; V was cut back by 2 bases and J by 5 bases. Germline lookup yields CDR1 MNHEY and CDR2 SVGAGI. CDR3 region: CASSYRRGGETQYF. The CDR3, as DNA: TGTGCCAGCAGTTACCGGAGGGGAGGGGAGACCCAGTACTTC.

This clone is deemed medium-sized. V gene TRBV2 combines with J gene TRBJ1-5; 8 bases line up with TRBD1. Trimming took 11 bases from V and 7 from J; bases not matched to a gene: 10. Looked up from germline, CDR1 is SNHLY and CDR2 is FYNNEI. There are 13 residues in the CDR3. For the CDR3, the DNA is TGTGCCCAGCAGACAGGGGTAGACCAGCCCCAGCATTTT. It translates to CAQQTGVDQPQHF.

In its sample, this clone was seen a few times. The chain employs TRBV9 and TRBJ1-4, with 7 bases fitting TRBD1. Germline lookup yields CDR1 SGDLS and CDR2 YYNGEE. There are 15 residues in the CDR3. With 3 bases clipped from V and 0 bases from J, the junction kept 2 bases outside the gene matches. The CDR3 DNA follows: TGTGCCAGCAGCGCACAGGGGACAACTAATGAAAAACTGTTTTTT. Translated: CASSAQGTTNEKLFF.

The chain carries TRBV19 and TRBJ2-1; 7 bases align to TRBD2. The CDR3 loop spans 13 amino acids. The germline gives CDR1 LNHDA, CDR2 SQIVND (reference sequence). V lost 7 bases and J lost 12; bases outside the gene matches: 12. CDR3: CASTRTGGSWQFF. CDR3 nucleotide sequence: TGTGCCAGTACCAGGACGGGAGGAAGTTGGCAGTTCTTC.

This chain links TRBV10-3 with TRBJ2-3; TRBD2 matches at 12 bases. Losses at the gene ends were 7 bases for V and 2 bases for J; bases not matched to a gene: 7. Per germline, CDR1 ENHRY and CDR2 SYGVKD. The CDR3 is 16 amino acids. The CDR3 here is CAINAGTSGPTDTQYF. The CDR3 DNA reads as TGTGCCATCAACGCCGGGACTAGCGGGCCCACAGATACGCAGTATTTT.

This chain connects TRBV7-2 to TRBJ2-1; D may be TRBD1 (6 bases). Germline V CDR1 and CDR2: SGHTA, FQGNSA. V lost 5 bases, J lost 4 bases, and 21 bases lay in between. This CDR3 contains 17 residues. CDR3 loop: CASSGDNVLPKYNEQFF. CDR3 nucleotides: TGTGCCAGCAGCGGGGACAATGTCCTACCAAAGTACAATGAGCAGTTCTTC.

In DNA, the CDR3 is TGTGCCAGCAGTGAATATTCAGCCGGGGAGACCCAGTACTTC. Encoded protein: CASSEYSAGETQYF. The chain couples TRBV25-1 to TRBJ2-5; the D is unclear. Germline CDR1 reads MGHDK; CDR2 reads SYGVNS. The CDR3 contains 14 residues. The V and J ends lost 0 bases and 5 bases respectively, with 10 bases between them.

This chain joins TRBV6-1 and TRBJ1-4, with 9 bases fitting TRBD1. This CDR3 region has 14 residues. The germline V gene encodes CDR1 MNHNS and CDR2 SASEGT. Trimming took 4 bases from V and 7 from J; bases not matched to a gene: 4. The CDR3 here is CASSGGTGFEKLFF. CDR3 nucleotide sequence: TGTGCCAGCAGTGGGGGGACAGGGTTTGAAAAACTGTTTTTT.

The rearrangement uses TRBV5-4 and TRBJ1-6; 10 nucleotides agree with TRBD1. The CDR3 totals 15 residues. Germline V CDR1 and CDR2: SGHNT, YYREEE (reference sequence). V was clipped by 2 bases and J by 13 bases; unmatched bases: 9. DNA for the CDR3: TGTGCCAGCAGCTTAGTGGGGACAGGGGTAGGGCCCCTCCACTTT. As protein: CASSLVGTGVGPLHF.

V and J are TRBV9 and TRBJ2-2; D is possibly TRBD1 or TRBD2 (5 bases each). The CDR3 has 16 amino acids. Germline CDR1 and CDR2: SGDLS and YYNGEE. V was pared by 0 bases and J by 5 bases, with 14 bases between. The CDR3 loop reads CASSVGGTDRTGELFF. Written as DNA, the CDR3 is TGTGCCAGCAGCGTAGGGGGGACCGATAGGACCGGGGAGCTGTTTTTT.

Of note for this clone: Other DNA sequences from this sample encode an identical CDR3 as well. The chain joins TRBV7-2 to TRBJ2-3, with D uncertain. Looked up from germline, CDR1 is SGHTA and CDR2 is FQGNSA. The CDR3 extends over 14 amino acids. The ends were cut back, 3 bases at V and 0 bases at J, with 7 bases in the middle. The CDR3, as DNA: TGTGCCAGCAGCTTTCTATCTAGCACAGATACGCAGTATTTT. This codes for CASSFLSSTDTQYF.

The genes are TRBV19 and TRBJ2-1; D remains ambiguous. Looked up from germline, CDR1 is LNHDA and CDR2 is SQIVND (reference sequence). This CDR3 is 11 amino acids long. The V end lost 5 bases, the J end lost 4 bases, and 3 bases lay between the germline ends. The CDR3, as DNA: TGTGCCAGTAGTTCGTACAATGAGCAGTTCTTC. It encodes CASSSYNEQFF.

The rearrangement joins TRBV11-2 to TRBJ1-1; possibly TRBD1 for D (6 bases). Trimming took off 6 bases at V and 7 bases at J, with 15 bases between the two ends. CDR1 and CDR2 from the germline V gene are SGHAT and FQNNGV. The CDR3 is 13 residues long. CDR3 sequence: CASRLNRELEAFF. The CDR3 bases are TGTGCCAGCAGGTTAAACAGGGAGCTTGAAGCTTTCTTT.

The chain combines TRBV7-8 with TRBJ2-2; the D is unclear. In germline, CDR1 is SGHVS, CDR2 FQNEAQ. Trimming removed 3 bases from V and 6 bases from J, with 5 bases in between. The CDR3 loop spans 12 amino acids. CDR3 sequence reads: CASSFLAGELFF. Written as DNA, the CDR3 is TGTGCCAGCAGCTTCTTGGCCGGGGAGCTGTTTTTT.

V and J are TRBV5-1 and TRBJ2-7, with 8 nucleotides matching TRBD2. The CDR3 has 13 amino acids. V was clipped by 4 bases and J by 5 bases; unmatched bases: 5. CDR1 is SGHRS and CDR2 is YFSETQ in the germline V gene. Here the CDR3 DNA reads TGCGCCAGCAGCCCCGGGGGGGCTGACGAGCAGTACTTC. Its protein is CASSPGGADEQYF.

The rearrangement uses TRBV27 and TRBJ2-5; D might be TRBD1 or TRBD2, each matching 6 bases. V was trimmed by 5 bases and J by 2 bases, leaving 12 bases between them. CDR3 length: 14 residues. CDR1 and CDR2 (germline): MNHEY, SMNVEV (reference sequence). Written as DNA, the CDR3 is TGTGCCAGCAGTCCTCGGGGGCTGCAAGAGACCCAGTACTTC. This codes for CASSPRGLQETQYF.

This rearrangement joins TRBV19 to TRBJ2-7; the match to TRBD2 covers 9 bases. Trimming cost V 10 bases and J 3 bases; bases outside gene matches: 10. Germline CDR1 is LNHDA and CDR2 is SQIVND (reference sequence). This CDR3 spans 14 amino acids. Here the CDR3 DNA reads TGTGCCACCGTAGCGGGAGCTCCCAGCTACGAGCAGTACTTC. The encoded protein is CATVAGAPSYEQYF.

The chain employs TRBV4-1 and TRBJ1-1; D remains unclear. The length of the CDR3 is 16 residues. CDR1 and CDR2 from the germline V gene are MGHRA and YSYEKL. V was shortened by 2 bases and J by 4 bases, with 17 bases between the two germline ends. The CDR3 reads CASSQSGNTGSTEAFF. Written as DNA, the CDR3 is TGCGCCAGCAGCCAATCGGGGAACACCGGGAGCACTGAAGCTTTCTTT.

The chain links TRBV7-7 to TRBJ2-5, with TRBD2 identical over 9 bases. Germline loops: CDR1 SSHAT, CDR2 FNYEAQ (reference sequence). The CDR3 contains 15 residues. The J segment lost 2 bases and the V segment lost 3 bases, leaving 4 bases of the junction unmatched. CDR3 sequence reads: CASSFISGGQETQYF. CDR3 DNA sequence: TGTGCCAGCAGCTTTATCAGCGGGGGGCAAGAGACCCAGTACTTC.

This rearrangement joins TRBV7-2 to TRBJ2-2, with D perhaps TRBD2 (6 bases). This CDR3 has 15 residues. Trimming left V 4 bases short and J 2 bases short, with 11 bases between. Germline CDR1 reads SGHTA; CDR2 reads FQGNSA. The CDR3 sequence is CASSWPGLNTGELFF. CDR3 nucleotides: TGTGCCAGCAGCTGGCCGGGACTTAACACCGGGGAGCTGTTTTTT.

The chain uses TRBV6-5 and TRBJ2-5; D might be TRBD1 (5 bases). From germline, CDR1 is MNHEY and CDR2 SVGAGI. Trimming removed 4 bases at V and 4 bases at J, with 10 bases between. This CDR3 spans 13 amino acids. CDR3 sequence (DNA): TGTGCCAGCAGTTGGCAGGGTGGAGAGACCCAGTACTTC. This encodes CASSWQGGETQYF.

The chain recombines TRBV11-1 with TRBJ1-1, with TRBD1 identical over 8 bases. Germline lookup yields CDR1 SGHAT and CDR2 FQDESV (reference sequence). The ends lost 5 bases at V and 6 bases at J; junction bases unmatched: 8. CDR3 length: 14 residues. This CDR3 is CASSPRTGSPEAFF. The CDR3, as DNA: TGTGCCAGCAGCCCCCGGACAGGGAGTCCTGAAGCTTTCTTT.

The chain recombines TRBV4-1 with TRBJ2-3; D is possibly TRBD1 or TRBD2 (6 bases each). V lost 0 bases, J lost 3 bases, and 10 bases lay in between. The CDR3 is 15 amino acids. CDR1 and CDR2 from the germline V gene are MGHRA and YSYEKL. The CDR3 DNA sequence: TGCGCCAGCAGCCAAGACCAGGGGAGGACAGATACGCAGTATTTT. It translates to CASSQDQGRTDTQYF.

The V and J genes are TRBV21-1 and TRBJ2-7; TRBD2, the table's D call, lacks a check against the DNA. TRBV21-1 is marked as a pseudogene. The CDR3 has 18 amino acids. CDR3 sequence reads: CASSRRGLAGGPGYEQYF. The CDR3 region has the DNA TGTGCCAGCAGTAGAAGGGGACTAGCGGGAGGGCCTGGCTACGAGCAGTACTTC.